Listed here are 32 T cell receptor beta chains from one sample, sequenced in a study of T-cell reconstitution after alpha-beta-depleted transplantation in children. TCRbeta library preparation incorporated unique molecular identifiers. TCRdb used MiXCR to reprocess the PCR reads, holding one entry per CDR3 protein. The repertoire holds fewer than 700,000 distinct CDR3 sequences, with 13% as singletons. Specimen: PBMCs, mostly from graft donor cells, collected 360 days after TCRalphabeta/CD19-depleted stem cell transplant. The receptors originated from a male patient under 18 who had a stem cell transplant for acute myeloid leukemia, so the T cells may come from the graft donor.

There are many counts of this clonotype. V gene TRBV28 combines with J gene TRBJ2-1; no firm D call. The CDR3 spans 13 residues. Germline V lookup: CDR1 MDHEN, CDR2 SYDVKM. Trimming pared 10 bases from V and 7 bases from J, leaving 17 bases between. The DNA of the CDR3 is TGTGCCACCCATCACCCGGACGGGAATGAGCAGTTCTTC. Translation: CATHHPDGNEQFF.

The chain uses TRBV29-1 and TRBJ1-5; tentatively, D is TRBD1 (6 bases). CDR3 length: 12 amino acids. Between the trimmed V and J ends, which lost 5 bases and 2 bases, there was a span of 7 bases. The germline V gene has CDR1 SQVTM and CDR2 ANQGSEA. CDR3: CSVRQGNQPQHF. Written as DNA, the CDR3 is TGCAGCGTTCGACAGGGCAATCAGCCCCAGCATTTT.

In this sample, this clonotype turned up a few times. J is TRBJ2-7 and V is TRBV25-1, with D possibly being TRBD2 (5 bases). Per the germline V gene, CDR1 is MGHDK and CDR2 is SYGVNS. The V end was cut by 3 bases, the J end by 2 bases, with 14 bases between. CDR3 length equals 15 residues. CDR3 loop: CASSDGVAPTYEQYF. The CDR3, as DNA: TGTGCCAGCAGTGACGGGGTAGCCCCGACCTACGAGCAGTACTTC.

This rearrangement joins TRBV7-9 to TRBJ1-1, with D unclear. This CDR3 has 12 amino acids. Germline assignment: CDR1 SEHNR and CDR2 FQNEAQ (reference sequence). V lost 5 bases, J lost 0 bases, and 4 bases lay in between. CDR3 amino acids: CASSQLNTEAFF. The CDR3 nucleotides read TGTGCCAGCAGCCAATTGAACACTGAAGCTTTCTTT.

CDR3 protein: CASSVWDRNYGYTF. CDR3 DNA sequence: TGTGCCAGCAGCGTTTGGGACCGAAACTATGGCTACACCTTC. This sequence joins TRBV9 and TRBJ1-2, with TRBD1 as a possible D gene (5 bases). CDR3 length: 14 amino acids. CDR1 and CDR2 from the germline V gene are SGDLS and YYNGEE. V lost 2 bases, J lost 2 bases, and 10 bases lay in between.

Only a few counts were recorded for this clonotype. The V call is TRBV7-2, the J call TRBJ2-7; D not resolved. The ends were cut back, 4 bases at V and 0 bases at J, with 16 bases in the middle. The CDR3 runs 16 residues. Looked up from germline, CDR1 is SGHTA and CDR2 is FQGNSA. The CDR3 here is CASSSLPGPFSYEQYF. The CDR3 bases are TGTGCCAGCAGCTCCTTACCGGGTCCCTTCTCCTACGAGCAGTACTTC.

This clonotype has a handful of counts. In DNA form, the CDR3 reads TGCAGTGCTAGGGATGGCCGGGACGCAGACAAAAACATTCAGTACTTC. Translated: CSARDGRDADKNIQYF. This chain uses TRBV20-1 with TRBJ2-4; D is possibly TRBD1 or TRBD2 (5 bases each). Germline V gene data show CDR1 as DFQATT and CDR2 as SNEGSKA (reference sequence). Trimming cost V 3 bases and J 3 bases, with 18 bases left between them. The CDR3 runs 16 residues.

This clonotype was recorded at least ten times. This sequence joins TRBV11-2 and TRBJ2-7, with D possibly matching TRBD2 (7 bases). CDR3 length equals 17 residues. Germline V gene sequence: CDR1 SGHAT, CDR2 FQNNGV. The V end was cut by 0 bases, the J end by 2 bases, with 17 bases between. The CDR3 here is CASSLESLVGGPYEQYF. The CDR3 nucleotides are TGTGCCAGCAGCTTAGAGAGCCTAGTCGGGGGGCCCTACGAGCAGTACTTC.

The chain carries TRBV5-1 and TRBJ2-7; D possibly matches TRBD1 or TRBD2 (6 bases each). This CDR3 region has 17 residues. The V gene lost 0 bases and the J gene lost 3 bases, with 19 bases spanning the gap. Germline assignment: CDR1 SGHRS and CDR2 YFSETQ. CDR3 in DNA: TGCGCCAGCAGCTTGGGTACAGGGACCCCCGGGGGCTACGAGCAGTACTTC. Protein product: CASSLGTGTPGGYEQYF.

The V call is TRBV6-5, the J call TRBJ2-1; maybe TRBD1 (5 bases). CDR1 and CDR2 from the germline V gene are MNHEY and SVGAGI. There are 18 residues in the CDR3. V was trimmed by 2 bases and J by 1 base, leaving 18 bases between them. The chain's CDR3 is CASSYRLQVLGSYNEQFF. CDR3 sequence (DNA): TGTGCCAGCAGTTACCGGCTACAGGTGCTGGGGTCCTACAATGAGCAGTTCTTC.

This clonotype was counted many times. One end of the junction varies from germline; a read error may be responsible. The chain recombines TRBV28 with TRBJ1-2; D is uncertain. Germline CDR1 reads MDHEN; CDR2 reads SYDVKM. CDR3 size: 13 residues. The DNA for the CDR3 is TGTGCCAGCAATTTAGACGGACCCTATGGCTACACCTTC. The encoded protein is CASNLDGPYGYTF.

The CDR3 here is CASSPPQTGLGYEQYF. For the CDR3, the DNA is TGTGCCAGCTCACCACCGCAGACAGGGTTGGGATACGAGCAGTACTTC. V usage is TRBV18 and J usage is TRBJ2-7; TRBD1 matches at 7 bases. Trimming removed 0 bases from V and 4 bases from J; junction bases left unmatched: 9. The CDR3 runs 16 residues. Germline CDR1 reads KGHSH; CDR2 reads LQKENI.

In its sample, this clonotype was seen many times. The chain carries TRBV19 and TRBJ1-1, with 8 nucleotides matching TRBD1. Looked up from germline, CDR1 is LNHDA and CDR2 is SQIVND (reference sequence). With 5 bases clipped from V and 4 bases from J, the junction kept 9 bases outside the gene matches. This CDR3 is built from 15 residues. CDR3 sequence reads: CASSVRDRSGTEAFF. CDR3 DNA sequence: TGTGCCAGTAGTGTCCGGGACAGGAGTGGCACTGAAGCTTTCTTT. Full variable domain (missing parts from reference TRBV19 and TRBJ1-1): DGGITQSPKYLFRKEGQNVTLSCEQNLNHDAMYWYRQDPGQGLRLIYYSQIVNDFQKGDIAEGYSVSREKKESFPLTVTSAQKNPTAFYLCASSVRDRSGTEAFFGQGTRLTVV.

This chain links TRBV20-1 with TRBJ2-7; the D is unclear. Trimming left V 3 bases short and J 3 bases short, with 21 bases between. Germline values: CDR1 DFQATT, CDR2 SNEGSKA (reference sequence). CDR3 length: 16 amino acids. The CDR3 DNA reads TGCAGTGCTAGGGTACTATCTTGGCCCACTTACTACGAGCAGTACTTC. Protein: CSARVLSWPTYYEQYF.

The sample holds one count of this clonotype. Compared with germline, one end of the junction differs, possibly owing to a read error. The chain uses TRBV24-1 and TRBJ2-3, with D perhaps matching TRBD2 (5 bases). This CDR3 has 11 amino acids. Germline CDR1 is KGHDR and CDR2 is SFDVKD. The CDR3 coding sequence is TGTGCCACCAGTGACCCCGAGGGTATGGCTTTT. Amino acid sequence: CATSDPEGMAF.

This clonotype was seen at least ten times. This chain connects TRBV3-1 to TRBJ2-7; perhaps TRBD2 as D (5 bases). V gave up 3 bases and J gave up 1 base, with 10 bases separating them. The germline CDR1 and CDR2 sequences are LGHDT and YNNKEL (reference sequence). The CDR3 covers 14 residues. CDR3: CASSQRGSSYEQYF. In DNA, the CDR3 is TGTGCCAGCAGCCAGCGCGGGTCTTCCTACGAGCAGTACTTC.

Turning to this clonotype: Germline and junction disagree at one end, which may indicate a read error. The chain carries TRBV28 and TRBJ1-2, with 9 bases that match TRBD1. Germline V gene data show CDR1 as MDHEN and CDR2 as SYDVKM. This CDR3 comprises 17 residues. The CDR3 loop reads CAISLIGTGTLNYGYTF. CDR3 coding DNA: TGTGCCATCAGTTTAATAGGGACAGGGACCCTTAACTATGGCTACACCTTC.

The chain recombines TRBV4-3 with TRBJ2-1; tentative D call: TRBD1 (5 bases). The CDR3 totals 18 residues. V shed 0 bases and J shed 0 bases, with 15 bases lying between them. The germline gives CDR1 LGHNA, CDR2 YSLEER. The CDR3 reads CASSQDLMGTGSYNEQFF. CDR3 DNA sequence: TGCGCCAGCAGCCAAGATCTGATGGGTACAGGCTCCTACAATGAGCAGTTCTTC.

V usage is TRBV28 and J usage is TRBJ1-6, with TRBD1 identical over 9 bases. CDR1 is MDHEN, CDR2 SYDVKM, per germline. V lost 2 bases, J lost 9 bases, and 5 bases stayed unmatched. The CDR3 consists of 15 residues. Written as DNA, the CDR3 is TGTGCCAGCAGTTTACTAGCGACAGGGGGTTCACCCCTCCACTTT. This encodes CASSLLATGGSPLHF.

This clonotype was picked up a small number of times. This chain links TRBV7-3 with TRBJ2-1, with 12 nucleotides matching TRBD2. CDR1 is SGHTA, CDR2 FQGTGA, per germline. The J segment lost 8 bases and the V segment lost 2 bases, leaving 4 bases of the junction unmatched. This CDR3 has 15 residues. The CDR3 bases are TGTGCCAGCAGCTTAGTGCCTAGCGGGAGGGATGAGCAGTTCTTC. This codes for CASSLVPSGRDEQFF.

This clonotype was found many times. The rearrangement uses TRBV5-1 and TRBJ2-1, with 15 bases matching TRBD2. CDR1 is SGHRS and CDR2 is YFSETQ in the germline V gene. CDR3 size: 17 residues. Trimming removed 4 bases from V and 7 bases from J; junction bases left unmatched: 9. The CDR3 DNA follows: TGCGCCAGCAGCCCCGGACTAGCGGGAGGGCCTTGGAATGAGCAGTTCTTC. It encodes CASSPGLAGGPWNEQFF.

This sequence joins TRBV28 and TRBJ2-7; no firm D call. V gave up 8 bases and J gave up 4 bases, with 9 bases separating them. CDR1 MDHEN and CDR2 SYDVKM come from the germline V gene. This CDR3 is 11 amino acids long. Written as DNA, the CDR3 is TGTGCCAGCTTCACCCCGTACGAGCAGTACTTC. It codes for CASFTPYEQYF. The full variable domain, completed using reference TRBV28 and TRBJ2-7, is DVKVTQSSRYLVKRTGEKVFLECVQDMDHENMFWYRQDPGLGLRLIYFSYDVKMKEKGDIPEGYSVSREKKERFSLILESASTNQTSMYLCASFTPYEQYFGPGTRLTVT.

This clonotype has a handful of counts. CDR3 in amino acids: CASSLARLAGVNTGELFF. CDR3 coding DNA: TGTGCCAGCAGCTTAGCAAGGCTAGCGGGAGTGAACACCGGGGAGCTGTTTTTT. The chain combines TRBV11-1 with TRBJ2-2; 10 bases align to TRBD2. Per germline, CDR1 SGHAT and CDR2 FQDESV (reference sequence). J was trimmed by 1 base and V by 0 bases; bases with no gene match: 5. The CDR3 extends over 18 amino acids.

This clonotype has a handful of counts. V is TRBV12-3 or TRBV12-4 and J is TRBJ2-2; 10 bases are a match to TRBD1. The CDR3 runs to 16 residues. Trimming cost V 3 bases and J 0 bases; bases outside gene matches: 1. The DNA of the CDR3 is TGTGCCAGCAGTTTGGGGACAGGGGCGAACACCGGGGAGCTGTTTTTT. It specifies CASSLGTGANTGELFF.

A few counts support this clonotype. This chain connects TRBV20-1 to TRBJ2-3, with TRBD2 matching over 9 bases. Germline CDR1 DFQATT, CDR2 SNEGSKA (reference sequence). This CDR3 is built from 17 residues. Unmatched junction bases numbered 12, after V lost 2 bases and J lost 3 bases. The CDR3 region has the DNA TGCAGTGCTAGATCTCCCGTGGCGGGAGGGCCTACAGATACGCAGTATTTT. It codes for CSARSPVAGGPTDTQYF.

The J gene is TRBJ2-1, the V gene TRBV29-1; 14 nucleotides agree with TRBD2. V lost 5 bases and J lost 8; bases outside the gene matches: 11. This CDR3 region has 16 residues. Germline V lookup: CDR1 SQVTM, CDR2 ANQGSEA. CDR3: CSVQRPTSGRGDEQFF. The CDR3 region has the DNA TGCAGCGTTCAAAGGCCGACTAGCGGGAGGGGCGATGAGCAGTTCTTC.

This rearrangement joins TRBV9 to TRBJ2-7, with 7 bases aligning to TRBD1. The germline V gene has CDR1 SGDLS and CDR2 YYNGEE. The CDR3 has 14 amino acids. Trimming at V came to 6 bases and at J to 5 bases, leaving 11 bases not matched to a gene. The CDR3 region is CASTPGQPSHEQYF. The CDR3 region has the DNA TGTGCCAGCACCCCGGGACAGCCTTCGCACGAGCAGTACTTC.

This clonotype occurred a few times. This chain uses TRBV20-1 with TRBJ2-2; 10 bases map to TRBD2. The CDR3 covers 15 residues. V lost 1 base and J lost 6; bases outside the gene matches: 5. Germline V gene data show CDR1 as DFQATT and CDR2 as SNEGSKA (reference sequence). CDR3 sequence reads: CSARVSGRASGELFF. In nucleotides, the CDR3 is TGCAGTGCTAGAGTCAGCGGGAGGGCCTCCGGGGAGCTGTTTTTT.

This clonotype was counted at least ten times. The chain carries TRBV7-6 and TRBJ2-7, with 7 bases identical to TRBD2. Germline V gives CDR1 SGHVS, CDR2 FNYEAQ. Trimming cost V 5 bases and J 3 bases; bases outside gene matches: 10. This CDR3 has 15 amino acids. The CDR3 region has the DNA TGTGCCAGCAGCCCTTTGACTAGCAGATTCTACGAGCAGTACTTC. It encodes CASSPLTSRFYEQYF. Complete variable domain (other parts from reference TRBV7-6 and TRBJ2-7): GAGVSQSPRYKVTKRGQDVALRCDPISGHVSLYWYRQALGQGPEFLTYFNYEAQQDKSGLPNDRFSAERPEGSISTLTIQRTEQRDSAMYRCASSPLTSRFYEQYFGPGTRLTVT.

This clonotype was observed at least ten times. The chain links TRBV3-1 to TRBJ2-7; 7 bases agree with TRBD1. The germline V gene encodes CDR1 LGHDT and CDR2 YNNKEL (reference sequence). Germline trimming cut 4 bases from V and 4 bases from J; bases unmatched to any gene: 4. CDR3 length: 13 residues. DNA for the CDR3: TGTGCCAGCAGCCCATTGACAGGGTACGAGCAGTACTTC. The encoded protein is CASSPLTGYEQYF.

V and J are TRBV11-2 and TRBJ2-7; 9 positions agree with TRBD2. CDR3 size: 18 residues. V lost 5 bases, J lost 0 bases, and 14 bases stayed unmatched. Germline values: CDR1 SGHAT, CDR2 FQNNGV. The DNA of the CDR3 is TGTGCCAGCAGCCGCGGGGGGTCTGGCGGGAGGGCCTCCTACGAGCAGTACTTC. This translates into CASSRGGSGGRASYEQYF.

This clonotype was counted between two and nine times. The J gene is TRBJ2-7, the V gene TRBV29-1, with D tentatively TRBD1 (5 bases). Trimming removed 3 bases from V and 2 bases from J, with 8 bases in between. Germline CDR1 SQVTM, CDR2 ANQGSEA. This CDR3 has 12 amino acids. CDR3 nucleotide sequence: TGCAGCGTTGATGCAGGGACCTACGAGCAGTACTTC. Amino acids: CSVDAGTYEQYF.